The 26 T cell receptor beta chains below all came from one sample that was sequenced in a study of blood T cells in healthy people across ages. The use of a sample-barcoded 5' primer and a J-beta primer mix characterized a second PCR of about 7 to 12 cycles. TCRdb re-derived calls from the 5' RACE reads in MiXCR, one entry per CDR3 protein. The table lists 950,000 to 1,200,000 distinct CDR3 sequences, 30% to 40% of them singletons, with about 12% in the top ten. Source material: blood. The receptors originated from a young man in good health.

The rearrangement links TRBV28 to TRBJ1-5; TRBD1 matches at 7 bases. Per the germline V gene, CDR1 is MDHEN and CDR2 is SYDVKM. The ends lost 3 bases at V and 0 bases at J; junction bases unmatched: 11. There are 18 residues in the CDR3. CDR3 amino acids: CASSFNPGQKYSNQPQHF. The CDR3, as DNA: TGTGCCAGCAGTTTTAATCCGGGACAGAAGTATAGCAATCAGCCCCAGCATTTT. The full variable domain, its missing parts supplied by reference TRBV28 and TRBJ1-5, is DVKVTQSSRYLVKRTGEKVFLECVQDMDHENMFWYRQDPGLGLRLIYFSYDVKMKEKGDIPEGYSVSREKKERFSLILESASTNQTSMYLCASSFNPGQKYSNQPQHFGDGTRLSIL.

The chain recombines TRBV5-1 with TRBJ1-4; TRBD1 agrees at 9 bases. Germline CDR1 SGHRS, CDR2 YFSETQ. The V and J ends lost 4 bases and 7 bases, in that order; junction bases with no gene match: 2. This CDR3 region has 13 residues. The CDR3 here is CASSGTGSEKLFF. DNA of the CDR3: TGCGCCAGCAGCGGGACAGGGAGTGAAAAACTGTTTTTT.

This clonotype showed up many times. One end of the junction is discordant with germline, which a read error may explain. The gene calls are TRBV5-1 and TRBJ2-7, with TRBD1 matching 7 bases. Germline V CDR1 and CDR2: SGHRS, YFSETQ. This CDR3 contains 13 residues. The chain's CDR3 is CASSLNRGYEQYF. DNA for the CDR3: TGTGCCAGCAGTTTAAACAGGGGCTACGAGCAGTACTTC. The full variable domain, in which reference TRBV5-1 and TRBJ2-7 provide the parts outside the CDR3, is KAGVTQTPRYLIKTRGQQVTLSCSPISGHRSVSWYQQTPGQGLQFLFEYFSETQRNKGNFPGRFSGRQFSNSRSEMNVSTLELGDSALYLCASSLNRGYEQYFGPGTRLTVT.

The J gene is TRBJ1-2, the V gene TRBV4-1; tentatively, D is TRBD1 (5 bases). Germline assignment: CDR1 MGHRA and CDR2 YSYEKL. The CDR3 is made up of 12 amino acids. With 5 bases removed from V and 10 bases from J, the gap between germline ends came to 14 bases. CDR3: CASSTTAAPYTF. DNA for the CDR3: TGCGCCAGCAGCACGACAGCCGCACCCTACACCTTC.

The chain has TRBV4-3 and TRBJ2-2, with a weak D call TRBD2 (6 bases). CDR3 size: 16 residues. Trimming left V 0 bases short and J 4 bases short, with 12 bases between. Germline lookup yields CDR1 LGHNA and CDR2 YSLEER. CDR3 nucleotides: TGCGCCAGCAGCCAAGAAGGCCGCGGGGCCACCGGGGAGCTGTTTTTT. Its protein is CASSQEGRGATGELFF.

This clonotype has just a few counts. The gene calls are TRBV5-1 and TRBJ1-2; D unresolved. V was shortened by 5 bases and J by 4 bases, with 15 bases between the two germline ends. Germline CDR1 and CDR2: SGHRS and YFSETQ. The CDR3 length is 14 residues. CDR3 in DNA: TGCGCCAGCAGATCGACGGGGATAGCCTATGGCTACACCTTC. Encoded protein: CASRSTGIAYGYTF.

The rearrangement joins TRBV12-3 or TRBV12-4 to TRBJ1-1; TRBD1 matches 8 bases. The CDR3 has 13 residues. V lost 6 bases and J lost 4; bases outside the gene matches: 4. The CDR3 here is CASSQGAPTEAFF. In DNA, the CDR3 is TGTGCCAGCAGCCAGGGGGCCCCCACTGAAGCTTTCTTT.

The gene calls are TRBV20-1 and TRBJ1-6; a weak D match, TRBD1 (6 bases). The germline V and J ends were trimmed by 1 base and 5 bases, with 18 bases remaining between them. Germline V gene lookup returns CDR1 DFQATT and CDR2 SNEGSKA (reference sequence). CDR3 length: 17 residues. The CDR3 region has the DNA TGCAGTGCTAGAGTCGGGGACGGACAGTTGAATAATTCACCCCTCCACTTT. Protein sequence: CSARVGDGQLNNSPLHF.

The CDR3 here is CASRPHPLAAYTDTQYF. CDR3 coding DNA: TGTGCCAGCAGGCCGCACCCTCTAGCGGCATACACAGATACGCAGTATTTT. V is TRBV6-2 or TRBV6-3 and J is TRBJ2-3; 7 bases are a match to TRBD2. Germline CDR1 and CDR2: MNHEY and SVGEGT. V was clipped by 6 bases and J by 2 bases; unmatched bases: 14. The CDR3 consists of 17 residues.

The CDR3 reads CASSATGGGPNEQFF. The DNA for the CDR3 is TGTGCCAGCAGCGCGACAGGGGGCGGTCCCAATGAGCAGTTCTTC. The genes are TRBV9 and TRBJ2-1; 10 bases fit TRBD1. Germline lookup yields CDR1 SGDLS and CDR2 YYNGEE. This CDR3 is 15 amino acids long. Trimming removed 3 bases from V and 6 bases from J; junction bases left unmatched: 6.

This clonotype was observed at least ten times. The chain employs TRBV20-1 and TRBJ2-3; D is unclear. V was pared by 2 bases and J by 0 bases, with 12 bases between. Germline values: CDR1 DFQATT, CDR2 SNEGSKA (reference sequence). This CDR3 has 15 residues. The CDR3 here is CSARSGRSSTDTQYF. The CDR3 nucleotides read TGCAGTGCTAGATCTGGGCGGTCTAGCACAGATACGCAGTATTTT.

This chain uses TRBV4-2 with TRBJ1-5; D not certain. There are 18 residues in the CDR3. The germline V gene encodes CDR1 LGHNA and CDR2 YNFKEQ. The V gene lost 4 bases and the J gene lost 9 bases, with 28 bases spanning the gap. CDR3: CASSLESRPRTRKGPQHF. Here the CDR3 DNA reads TGTGCCAGCAGCCTAGAAAGCCGACCCCGAACTAGGAAAGGGCCCCAGCATTTT.

This clonotype was counted at least ten times. CDR3 protein: CASTLGQQVNTQYF. CDR3 sequence (DNA): TGTGCCAGCACCCTGGGGCAGCAGGTTAATACGCAGTATTTT. This chain connects TRBV12-3 or TRBV12-4 to TRBJ2-3, with TRBD1 as a possible D gene (5 bases). The germline V and J ends were trimmed by 7 bases and 7 bases, with 18 bases remaining between them. The CDR3 extends over 14 amino acids.

J is TRBJ2-3 and V is TRBV9; D gene ambiguous. CDR1 is SGDLS, CDR2 YYNGEE, per germline. The V end was cut by 0 bases, the J end by 2 bases, with 10 bases between. CDR3 length equals 15 residues. CDR3 bases: TGTGCCAGCAGCGTAGCGAACTACGCCACAGATACGCAGTATTTT. Amino acid sequence: CASSVANYATDTQYF.

J is TRBJ2-7 and V is TRBV12-3 or TRBV12-4, with D maybe TRBD1 (6 bases). The CDR3 loop spans 12 amino acids. V shed 8 bases and J shed 4 bases, with 12 bases lying between them. The CDR3 nucleotides read TGTGCCAGCGGTGGAACAGGGTACGAGCAGTACTTC. This translates into CASGGTGYEQYF.

The chain carries TRBV10-3 and TRBJ2-1; D is ambiguous. CDR1 is ENHRY and CDR2 is SYGVKD in the germline V gene. The CDR3 consists of 12 residues. With 6 bases removed from V and 8 bases from J, the gap between germline ends came to 11 bases. This CDR3 is CAISINEDEQFF. The CDR3, as DNA: TGTGCCATCAGCATCAACGAGGATGAGCAGTTCTTC.

V and J are TRBV20-1 and TRBJ1-1, with D maybe TRBD1 (5 bases). The CDR3 length is 14 residues. Germline V gene lookup returns CDR1 DFQATT and CDR2 SNEGSKA (reference sequence). V was cut by 1 base and J by 2 bases, with 11 bases left in between. The CDR3 bases are TGCAGTGCTAGAGGGAAAGGGGATAACACTGAAGCTTTCTTT. This encodes CSARGKGDNTEAFF.

About this clonotype itself: The junction departs from the called germline gene at one end, perhaps through a read error. V usage is TRBV11-3 and J usage is TRBJ2-3; the D gene is possibly TRBD1 (5 bases). The CDR3 contains 13 residues. The germline gives CDR1 SGHNT, CDR2 YENEEA. In nucleotides, the CDR3 is TGTGCCAGCAGCGTAGAGCAGGGAGATACGCAGTATTTT. Encoded protein: CASSVEQGDTQYF.

V is TRBV18 and J is TRBJ1-2, with D perhaps matching TRBD1 (5 bases). Trimming left V 1 base short and J 5 bases short, with 17 bases between. The CDR3 sequence is 16 residues long. Germline CDR1 KGHSH, CDR2 LQKENI. DNA of the CDR3: TGTGCCAGCTCACCACAGTTAGGTGACAGTCCTTATGGCTACACCTTC. Its translation is CASSPQLGDSPYGYTF.

This clonotype came up a few times. The chain employs TRBV9 and TRBJ1-4, with TRBD1 matching over 8 bases. The CDR3 contains 15 residues. Germline V CDR1 and CDR2: SGDLS, YYNGEE. V shed 4 bases and J 7 bases; nucleotides not matched to a gene: 9. CDR3 nucleotide sequence: TGTGCCAGCAGCTCCCAGGGGGCGAGGGGTGAAAAACTGTTTTTT. Translation: CASSSQGARGEKLFF.

As concerns this clonotype: A junction end diverges from the germline sequence, so it may reflect a read error. V and J are TRBV7-9 and TRBJ1-2, with a weak D call TRBD1 (6 bases). This CDR3 contains 16 residues. Germline CDR1 SEHNR, CDR2 FQNEAQ (reference sequence). The CDR3 DNA follows: TGTGCCAGCAGCTTAGGAAGTGGAGGGGGGAACTATGACTACACCTTC. This codes for CASSLGSGGGNYDYTF.

This clonotype has more than one count but fewer than ten. The chain's CDR3 is CAGGEFRRGTGELFF. The DNA for the CDR3 is TGTGCCGGGGGGGAGTTCAGGAGAGGCACCGGGGAGCTGTTTTTT. This rearrangement joins TRBV21-1 to TRBJ2-2; TRBD1, the D gene given by the table, was not confirmed from the DNA. TRBV21-1 is a pseudogene segment. CDR3 length equals 15 residues.

This clonotype was seen a single time. The J gene is TRBJ1-5, the V gene TRBV10-3; maybe TRBD1 (5 bases). CDR1 and CDR2 from the germline V gene are ENHRY and SYGVKD. V shed 3 bases and J shed 3 bases, with 15 bases lying between them. This CDR3 has 16 amino acids. CDR3 in amino acids: CAISEAGTNLNQPQHF. CDR3 nucleotides: TGTGCCATCAGTGAAGCCGGGACGAACCTCAATCAGCCCCAGCATTTT.

This clonotype was counted only a few times. This chain joins TRBV27 and TRBJ2-5; tentative D call: TRBD2 (5 bases). In germline, CDR1 is MNHEY, CDR2 SMNVEV (reference sequence). The V end was cut by 2 bases, the J end by 5 bases, with 12 bases between. The CDR3 is made up of 14 amino acids. CDR3 region: CASSLGGSGETQYF. CDR3 DNA sequence: TGTGCCAGCAGTTTAGGAGGTAGTGGGGAGACCCAGTACTTC.

This chain connects TRBV7-2 to TRBJ1-2; TRBD1 matches at 10 bases. The CDR3 is 16 residues long. Trimming cost V 1 base and J 6 bases; bases outside gene matches: 8. Looked up from germline, CDR1 is SGHTA and CDR2 is FQGNSA. This CDR3 is CASSLEWDRGENGYTF. The CDR3 nucleotides are TGTGCCAGCAGCTTAGAATGGGACAGGGGAGAGAATGGCTACACCTTC.

This CDR3 reads CASSLRQGSANEQFF. The CDR3 DNA reads as TGTGCCAGCAGCCTACGACAGGGATCCGCTAATGAGCAGTTCTTC. The chain couples TRBV12-3 or TRBV12-4 to TRBJ2-1, with TRBD1 matching over 7 bases. This CDR3 contains 15 residues. Trimming at V came to 6 bases and at J to 7 bases, leaving 12 bases not matched to a gene.